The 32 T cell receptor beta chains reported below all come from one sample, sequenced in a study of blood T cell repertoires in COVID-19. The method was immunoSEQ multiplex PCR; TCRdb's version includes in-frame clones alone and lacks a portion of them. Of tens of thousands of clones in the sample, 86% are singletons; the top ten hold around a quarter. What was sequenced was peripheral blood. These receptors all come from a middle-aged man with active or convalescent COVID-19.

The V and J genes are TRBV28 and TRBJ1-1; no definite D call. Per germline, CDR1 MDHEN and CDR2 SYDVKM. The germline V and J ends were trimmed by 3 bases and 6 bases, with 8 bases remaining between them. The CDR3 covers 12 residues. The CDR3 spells CASSLQEPEAFF. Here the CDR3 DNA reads TGTGCCAGCAGTTTGCAGGAACCTGAAGCTTTCTTT.

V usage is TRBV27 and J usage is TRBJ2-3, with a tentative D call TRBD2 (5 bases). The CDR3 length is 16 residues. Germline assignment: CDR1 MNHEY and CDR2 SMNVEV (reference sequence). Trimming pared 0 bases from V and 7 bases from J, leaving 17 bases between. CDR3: CASSLSLLPDSNTQYF. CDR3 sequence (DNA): TGTGCCAGCAGTTTATCGTTGCTCCCGGACTCTAATACGCAGTATTTT.

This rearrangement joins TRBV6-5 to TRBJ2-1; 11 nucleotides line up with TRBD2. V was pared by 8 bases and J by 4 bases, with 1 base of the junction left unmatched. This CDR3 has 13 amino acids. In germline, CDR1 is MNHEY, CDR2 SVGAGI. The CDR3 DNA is TGTGCCAGCGGGACTAGCGGATACAATGAGCAGTTCTTC. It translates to CASGTSGYNEQFF.

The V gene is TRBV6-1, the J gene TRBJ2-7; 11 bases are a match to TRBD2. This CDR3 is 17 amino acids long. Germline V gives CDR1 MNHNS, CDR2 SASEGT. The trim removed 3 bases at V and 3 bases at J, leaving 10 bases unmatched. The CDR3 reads CASSDRPSGRINYEQYF. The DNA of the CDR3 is TGTGCCAGCAGTGACCGGCCTAGCGGGAGGATAAACTACGAGCAGTACTTC.

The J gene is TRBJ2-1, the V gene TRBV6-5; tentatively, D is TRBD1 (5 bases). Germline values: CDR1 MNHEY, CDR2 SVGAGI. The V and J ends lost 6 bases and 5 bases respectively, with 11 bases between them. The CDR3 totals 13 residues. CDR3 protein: CASSRTRDNEQFF. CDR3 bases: TGTGCCAGCAGCCGTACCAGGGACAATGAGCAGTTCTTC.

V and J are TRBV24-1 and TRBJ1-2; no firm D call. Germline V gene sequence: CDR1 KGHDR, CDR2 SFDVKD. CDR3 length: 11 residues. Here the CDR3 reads CAAGSNYGYTF. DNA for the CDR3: TGTGCGGCCGGTAGCAACTATGGCTACACCTTC.

The CDR3 DNA follows: TGTGCCGTCGGGGGACAGGGGGATGAAAAACTGTTTTTT. Its translation is CAVGGQGDEKLFF. This rearrangement joins TRBV11-2 to TRBJ1-4; 11 bases are a match to TRBD1. V lost 11 bases and J lost 6; bases outside the gene matches: 5. The germline CDR1 and CDR2 sequences are SGHAT and FQNNGV. The CDR3 consists of 13 residues.

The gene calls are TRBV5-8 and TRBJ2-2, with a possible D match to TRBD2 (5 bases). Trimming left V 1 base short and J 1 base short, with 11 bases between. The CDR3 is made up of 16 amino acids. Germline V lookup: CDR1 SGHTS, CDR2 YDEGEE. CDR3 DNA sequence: TGTGCCAGCAGCTTGTATGTGGGAGTGAACACCGGGGAGCTGTTTTTT. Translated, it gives CASSLYVGVNTGELFF.

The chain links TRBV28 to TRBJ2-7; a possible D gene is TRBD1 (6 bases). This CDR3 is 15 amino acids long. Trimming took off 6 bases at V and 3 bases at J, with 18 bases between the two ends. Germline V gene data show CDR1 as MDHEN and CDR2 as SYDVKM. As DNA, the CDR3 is TGTGCCAGCAGGCCTACAGGGATTCCAATCTACGAGCAGTACTTC. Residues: CASRPTGIPIYEQYF.

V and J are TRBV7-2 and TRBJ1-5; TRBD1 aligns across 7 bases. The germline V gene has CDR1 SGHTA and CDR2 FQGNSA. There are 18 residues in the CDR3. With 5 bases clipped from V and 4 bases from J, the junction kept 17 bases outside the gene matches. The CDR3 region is CASSPRSTGPFGNQPQHF. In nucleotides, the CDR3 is TGTGCCAGCAGCCCAAGATCGACAGGGCCTTTTGGGAATCAGCCCCAGCATTTT.

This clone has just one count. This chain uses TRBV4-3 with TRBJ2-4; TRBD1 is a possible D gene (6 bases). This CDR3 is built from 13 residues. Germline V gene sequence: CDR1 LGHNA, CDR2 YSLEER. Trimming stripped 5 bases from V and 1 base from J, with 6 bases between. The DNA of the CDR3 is TGCGCCAGCAGCGACAGGGCCAAAAACATTCAGTACTTC. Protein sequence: CASSDRAKNIQYF.

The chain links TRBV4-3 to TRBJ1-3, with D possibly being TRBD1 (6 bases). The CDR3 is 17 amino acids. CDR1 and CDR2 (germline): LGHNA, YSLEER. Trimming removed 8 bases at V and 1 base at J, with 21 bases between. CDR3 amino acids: CASWGPRELESGNTIYF. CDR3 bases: TGCGCCAGCTGGGGGCCGAGGGAATTGGAATCTGGAAACACCATATATTTT.

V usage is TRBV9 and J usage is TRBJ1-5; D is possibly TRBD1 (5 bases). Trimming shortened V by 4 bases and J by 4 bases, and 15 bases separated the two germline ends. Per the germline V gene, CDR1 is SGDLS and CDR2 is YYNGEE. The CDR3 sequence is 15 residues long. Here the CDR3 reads CASSRLSGANQPQHF. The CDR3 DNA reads TGTGCCAGCAGCCGTCTTAGCGGGGCTAATCAGCCCCAGCATTTT.

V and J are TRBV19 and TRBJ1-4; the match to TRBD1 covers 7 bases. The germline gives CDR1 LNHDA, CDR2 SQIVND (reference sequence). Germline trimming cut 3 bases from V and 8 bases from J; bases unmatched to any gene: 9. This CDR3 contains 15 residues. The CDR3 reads CASSILPPGQEKLFF. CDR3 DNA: TGTGCCAGTAGTATTCTACCCCCGGGACAGGAAAAACTGTTTTTT. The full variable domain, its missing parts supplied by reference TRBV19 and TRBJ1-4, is DGGITQSPKYLFRKEGQNVTLSCEQNLNHDAMYWYRQDPGQGLRLIYYSQIVNDFQKGDIAEGYSVSREKKESFPLTVTSAQKNPTAFYLCASSILPPGQEKLFFGSGTQLSVL.

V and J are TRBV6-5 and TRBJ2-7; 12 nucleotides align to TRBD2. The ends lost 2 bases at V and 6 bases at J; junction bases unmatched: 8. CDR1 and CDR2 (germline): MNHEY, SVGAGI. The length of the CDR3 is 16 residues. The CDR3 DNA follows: TGTGCCAGCAGTTACCTAGCGGGAGGGCCACCGGGCGAGCAGTACTTC. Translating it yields CASSYLAGGPPGEQYF.

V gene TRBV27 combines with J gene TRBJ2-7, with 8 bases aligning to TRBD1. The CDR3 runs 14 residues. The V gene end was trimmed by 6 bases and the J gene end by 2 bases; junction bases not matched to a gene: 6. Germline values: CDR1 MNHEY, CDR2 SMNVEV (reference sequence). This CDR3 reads CASSPGTGPYEQYF. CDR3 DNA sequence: TGTGCCAGCAGCCCCGGGACAGGTCCCTACGAGCAGTACTTC.

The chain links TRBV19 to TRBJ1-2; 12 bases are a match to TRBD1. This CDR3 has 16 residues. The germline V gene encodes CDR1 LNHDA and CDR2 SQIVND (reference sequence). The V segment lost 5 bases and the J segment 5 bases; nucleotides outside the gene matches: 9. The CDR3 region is CASSPPGQGAGYGYTF. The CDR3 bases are TGTGCCAGTAGTCCCCCGGGACAGGGGGCCGGGTATGGCTACACCTTC.

CDR3 bases: TGTGCCAGCAGTGAAGCCCCCACTGAGACTGAAGCTTTCTTT. Its translation is CASSEAPTETEAFF. The chain uses TRBV6-1 and TRBJ1-1; D unclear. The germline CDR1 and CDR2 sequences are MNHNS and SASEGT. V gave up 0 bases and J gave up 5 bases, with 10 bases separating them. The CDR3 length is 14 residues.

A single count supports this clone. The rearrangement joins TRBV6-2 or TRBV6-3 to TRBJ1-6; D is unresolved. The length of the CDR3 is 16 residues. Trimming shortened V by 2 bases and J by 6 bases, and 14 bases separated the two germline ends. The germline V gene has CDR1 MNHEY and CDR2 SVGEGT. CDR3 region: CASSYPGSGPNSPLHF. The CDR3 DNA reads TGTGCCAGCAGTTACCCGGGATCCGGGCCTAATTCACCCCTCCACTTT.

The CDR3 protein is CASRMTSGRFHEQFF. The CDR3 DNA reads TGTGCCAGCAGGATGACTAGCGGGAGGTTCCATGAGCAGTTCTTC. The V call is TRBV5-4, the J call TRBJ2-1, with 13 bases matching TRBD2. The V segment lost 5 bases and the J segment 8 bases; nucleotides outside the gene matches: 7. This CDR3 is 15 amino acids long. Germline V gene lookup returns CDR1 SGHNT and CDR2 YYREEE (reference sequence).

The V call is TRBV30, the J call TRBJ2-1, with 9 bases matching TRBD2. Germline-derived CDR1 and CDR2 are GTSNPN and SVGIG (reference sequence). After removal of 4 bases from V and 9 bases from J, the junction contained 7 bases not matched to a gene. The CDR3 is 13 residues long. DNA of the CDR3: TGTGCCTGGACCCCGGGACTAGCAGTTGAGCAGTTCTTC. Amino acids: CAWTPGLAVEQFF.

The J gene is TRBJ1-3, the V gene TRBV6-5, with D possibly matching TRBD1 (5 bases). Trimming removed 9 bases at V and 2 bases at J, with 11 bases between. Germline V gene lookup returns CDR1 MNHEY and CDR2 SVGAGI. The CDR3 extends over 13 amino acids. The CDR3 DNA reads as TGTGCCAGTGGGCCAGGGCCTGGAAACACCATATATTTT. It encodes CASGPGPGNTIYF.

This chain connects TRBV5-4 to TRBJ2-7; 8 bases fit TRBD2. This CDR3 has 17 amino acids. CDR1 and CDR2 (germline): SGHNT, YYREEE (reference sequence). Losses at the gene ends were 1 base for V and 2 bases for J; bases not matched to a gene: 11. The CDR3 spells CASSLRGGFSGTYEQYF. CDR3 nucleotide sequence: TGTGCCAGCAGCTTGAGAGGGGGGTTTAGCGGGACCTACGAGCAGTACTTC. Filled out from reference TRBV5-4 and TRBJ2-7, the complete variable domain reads ETGVTQSPTHLIKTRGQQVTLRCSSQSGHNTVSWYQQALGQGPQFIFQYYREEENGRGNFPPRFSGLQFPNYSSELNVNALELDDSALYLCASSLRGGFSGTYEQYFGPGTRLTVT.

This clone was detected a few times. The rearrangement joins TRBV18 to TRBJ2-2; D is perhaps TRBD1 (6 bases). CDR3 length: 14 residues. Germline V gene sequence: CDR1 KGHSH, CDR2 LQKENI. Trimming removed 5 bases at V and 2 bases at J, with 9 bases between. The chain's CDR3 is CASSMDRNTGELFF. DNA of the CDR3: TGTGCCAGCTCAATGGACAGAAACACCGGGGAGCTGTTTTTT.

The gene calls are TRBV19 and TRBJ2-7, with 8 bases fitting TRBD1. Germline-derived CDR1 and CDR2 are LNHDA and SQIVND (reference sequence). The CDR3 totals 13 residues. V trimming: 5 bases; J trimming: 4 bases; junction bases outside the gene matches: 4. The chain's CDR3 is CASSVQGAYEQYF. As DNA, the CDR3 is TGTGCCAGTAGTGTGCAGGGGGCTTACGAGCAGTACTTC.

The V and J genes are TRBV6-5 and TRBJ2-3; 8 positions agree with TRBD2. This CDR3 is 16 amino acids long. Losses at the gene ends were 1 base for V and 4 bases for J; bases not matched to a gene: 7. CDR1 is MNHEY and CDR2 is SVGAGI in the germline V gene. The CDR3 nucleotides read TGTGCCAGCAGTTACTTGTCGGGAGGGCCGGCAGATACGCAGTATTTT. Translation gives CASSYLSGGPADTQYF.

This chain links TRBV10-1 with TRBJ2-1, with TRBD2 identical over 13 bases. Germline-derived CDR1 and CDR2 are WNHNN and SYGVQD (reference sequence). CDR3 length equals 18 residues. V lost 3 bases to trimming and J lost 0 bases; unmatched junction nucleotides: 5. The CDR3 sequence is CASSDAGLAGASYNEQFF. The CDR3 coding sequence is TGCGCCAGCAGTGACGCCGGACTAGCGGGGGCCTCCTACAATGAGCAGTTCTTC.

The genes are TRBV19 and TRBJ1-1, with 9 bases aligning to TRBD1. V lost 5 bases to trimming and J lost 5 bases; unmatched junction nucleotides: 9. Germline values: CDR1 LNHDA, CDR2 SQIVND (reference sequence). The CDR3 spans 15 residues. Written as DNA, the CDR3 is TGTGCCAGTAGTTCCTCCGGGACAGGGAGGACTGAAGCTTTCTTT. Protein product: CASSSSGTGRTEAFF. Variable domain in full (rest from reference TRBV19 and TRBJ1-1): DGGITQSPKYLFRKEGQNVTLSCEQNLNHDAMYWYRQDPGQGLRLIYYSQIVNDFQKGDIAEGYSVSREKKESFPLTVTSAQKNPTAFYLCASSSSGTGRTEAFFGQGTRLTVV.

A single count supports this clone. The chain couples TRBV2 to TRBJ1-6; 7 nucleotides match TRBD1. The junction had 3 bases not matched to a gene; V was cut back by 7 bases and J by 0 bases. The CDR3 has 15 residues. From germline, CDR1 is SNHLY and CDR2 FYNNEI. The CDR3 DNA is TGTGCCAGCACCAGGGGGAACTCCTATAATTCACCCCTCCACTTT. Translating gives CASTRGNSYNSPLHF.

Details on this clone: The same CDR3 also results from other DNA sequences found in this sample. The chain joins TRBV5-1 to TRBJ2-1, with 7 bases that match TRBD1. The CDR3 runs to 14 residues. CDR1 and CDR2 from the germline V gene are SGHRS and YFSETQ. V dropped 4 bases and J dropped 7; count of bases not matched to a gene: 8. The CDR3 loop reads CASSLRQGRNEQFF. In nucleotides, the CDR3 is TGCGCCAGCAGCCTAAGACAGGGACGGAATGAGCAGTTCTTC.

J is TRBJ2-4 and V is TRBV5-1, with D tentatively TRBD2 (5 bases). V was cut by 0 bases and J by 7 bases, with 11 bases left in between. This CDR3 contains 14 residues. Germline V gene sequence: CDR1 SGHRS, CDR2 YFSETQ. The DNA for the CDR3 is TGCGCCAGCAGCTTGGAGATGGGAGTGAACATTCAGTACTTC. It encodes CASSLEMGVNIQYF.

This CDR3 is CAIRAAGTGDRQPQHF. CDR3 in DNA: TGTGCCATCAGGGCCGCCGGGACAGGGGATCGTCAGCCCCAGCATTTT. The rearrangement joins TRBV10-3 to TRBJ1-5; 10 nucleotides align to TRBD1. CDR3 length: 16 residues. Germline CDR1 reads ENHRY; CDR2 reads SYGVKD. After removal of 6 bases from V and 6 bases from J, the junction contained 11 bases not matched to a gene.